One sample yielded the 21 T cell receptor beta chains listed below, sequenced in a study of CD8 T cells in ankylosing spondylitis. TCRdb re-called the 5' RACE reads through MiXCR, storing one row per CDR3 protein. The repertoire holds roughly 30,000 distinct CDR3 sequences, with roughly 33% as singletons. Material for sequencing was synovial fluid, either unsorted or a sorted T cell fraction (not recorded which). The receptors shown here come from a male donor with ankylosing spondylitis.

V usage is TRBV5-4 and J usage is TRBJ2-1; no clear D gene. Germline assignment: CDR1 SGHNT and CDR2 YYREEE (reference sequence). The V and J ends lost 0 bases and 7 bases respectively, with 20 bases between them. The CDR3 contains 17 residues. The chain's CDR3 is CASSLGWNGPKGNEQFF. CDR3 DNA: TGTGCCAGCAGCTTGGGGTGGAATGGACCGAAGGGAAATGAGCAGTTCTTC. The full variable domain, with the rest looked up from reference TRBV5-4 and TRBJ2-1, is ETGVTQSPTHLIKTRGQQVTLRCSSQSGHNTVSWYQQALGQGPQFIFQYYREEENGRGNFPPRFSGLQFPNYSSELNVNALELDDSALYLCASSLGWNGPKGNEQFFGPGTRLTVL.

This clonotype has more than one count but fewer than ten. CDR3 protein: CASSPTGALGGNIQYF. CDR3 nucleotides: TGTGCCAGCAGCCCAACAGGGGCCTTAGGGGGAAACATTCAGTACTTC. The chain carries TRBV7-8 and TRBJ2-4; 7 bases are shared with TRBD1. Germline loops: CDR1 SGHVS, CDR2 FQNEAQ. Germline trimming cut 5 bases from V and 6 bases from J; bases unmatched to any gene: 13. The CDR3 is 16 amino acids.

The chain combines TRBV18 with TRBJ2-6; possible D gene TRBD1, 5 bases. The CDR3 contains 19 residues. Trimming took off 3 bases at V and 1 base at J, with 19 bases between the two ends. CDR1 is KGHSH, CDR2 LQKENI, per germline. The CDR3 nucleotides read TGTGCCAGCTCACCGGTGACAGCCACCTTCATGTCTGGGGCCAACGTCCTGACTTTC. Protein sequence: CASSPVTATFMSGANVLTF. The full variable domain, with the rest looked up from reference TRBV18 and TRBJ2-6, is NAGVMQNPRHLVRRRGQEARLRCSPMKGHSHVYWYRQLPEEGLKFMVYLQKENIIDESGMPKERFSAEFPKEGPSILRIQQVVRGDSAAYFCASSPVTATFMSGANVLTFGAGSRLTVL.

Only a few counts were recorded for this clonotype. The chain couples TRBV27 to TRBJ2-2, with D perhaps given as TRBD1 or TRBD2 (5 bases each). The germline V gene encodes CDR1 MNHEY and CDR2 SMNVEV (reference sequence). The CDR3 has 13 amino acids. V was trimmed by 6 bases and J by 8 bases, leaving 13 bases between them. The CDR3: CASSPWGIGELFF. CDR3 nucleotide sequence: TGTGCCAGCAGCCCCTGGGGGATTGGGGAGCTGTTTTTT.

V and J are TRBV3-1 and TRBJ2-1; D gene uncertain. The V gene lost 5 bases and the J gene lost 0 bases, with 11 bases spanning the gap. Germline loops: CDR1 LGHDT, CDR2 YNNKEL (reference sequence). CDR3 size: 15 residues. The CDR3 DNA sequence: TGTGCCAGCAGCAGTGTGGGTAGCTCCTACAATGAGCAGTTCTTC. It codes for CASSSVGSSYNEQFF.

The rearrangement links TRBV27 to TRBJ2-6; 7 positions agree with TRBD1. Germline assignment: CDR1 MNHEY and CDR2 SMNVEV (reference sequence). The CDR3 is 17 residues long. J was trimmed by 0 bases and V by 8 bases; bases with no gene match: 10. Here the CDR3 reads CASGPRDSVSGANVLTF. CDR3 nucleotides: TGTGCCAGCGGCCCTCGGGACAGCGTCTCTGGGGCCAACGTCCTGACTTTC. Full variable domain (remainder filled in from reference TRBV27 and TRBJ2-6): EAQVTQNPRYLITVTGKKLTVTCSQNMNHEYMSWYRQDPGLGLRQIYYSMNVEVTDKGDVPEGYKVSRKEKRNFPLILESPSPNQTSLYFCASGPRDSVSGANVLTFGAGSRLTVL.

This clonotype was observed many times. The chain carries TRBV7-9 and TRBJ1-5; D ambiguous. Germline V CDR1 and CDR2: SEHNR, FQNEAQ (reference sequence). The ends were cut back, 2 bases at V and 4 bases at J, with 6 bases in the middle. The CDR3 has 13 amino acids. The CDR3 sequence: CASSLRINQPQHF. CDR3 in DNA: TGTGCCAGCAGCTTACGGATAAATCAGCCCCAGCATTTT.

This clonotype was picked up a small number of times. The chain carries TRBV27 and TRBJ1-2; the D gene is possibly TRBD1 (6 bases). CDR1 is MNHEY, CDR2 SMNVEV, per germline (reference sequence). The CDR3 consists of 12 residues. The V and J ends lost 7 bases and 4 bases respectively, with 10 bases between them. The CDR3 DNA reads TGTGCCAGCAAGGGGGGCTCCTATGGCTACACCTTC. This translates into CASKGGSYGYTF.

There are a few counts of this clonotype. The chain is built from TRBV12-3 or TRBV12-4 and TRBJ2-7, with 7 bases identical to TRBD1. Germline trimming cut 4 bases from V and 7 bases from J; bases unmatched to any gene: 10. CDR3 size: 14 residues. The CDR3, as DNA: TGTGCCAGCAGTTCATGGGAACAGGGGAAGGAGCAGTACTTC. Protein sequence: CASSSWEQGKEQYF.

The table lists this clonotype with a few counts. The genes are TRBV5-1 and TRBJ2-1, with 8 bases lining up with TRBD2. Per the germline V gene, CDR1 is SGHRS and CDR2 is YFSETQ. The CDR3 totals 15 residues. After removal of 3 bases from V and 4 bases from J, the junction contained 6 bases not matched to a gene. CDR3 sequence reads: CASSSRTSRYNEQFF. CDR3 bases: TGCGCCAGCAGCTCTCGGACTAGCAGGTACAATGAGCAGTTCTTC.

A few counts support this clonotype. The chain joins TRBV20-1 to TRBJ2-3, with 8 bases matching TRBD1. J was trimmed by 5 bases and V by 7 bases; bases with no gene match: 8. This CDR3 comprises 13 residues. CDR1 is DFQATT and CDR2 is SNEGSKA in the germline V gene (reference sequence). The CDR3 sequence: CSVPTGVRDTQYF. CDR3 in DNA: TGCAGTGTTCCGACAGGGGTCAGAGATACGCAGTATTTT.

The J gene is TRBJ2-5, the V gene TRBV5-1, with TRBD2 matching 8 bases. V gave up 7 bases and J gave up 5 bases; unmatched junction bases: 10. In germline, CDR1 is SGHRS, CDR2 YFSETQ. The CDR3 length is 14 residues. The CDR3 is CASRRREGRETQYF. The CDR3 nucleotides read TGCGCCAGCCGAAGACGGGAGGGCAGGGAGACCCAGTACTTC.

This chain uses TRBV7-9 with TRBJ2-1; no firm D call. V was shortened by 5 bases and J by 0 bases, with 8 bases between the two germline ends. The CDR3 covers 14 residues. Germline CDR1 reads SEHNR; CDR2 reads FQNEAQ (reference sequence). Written as DNA, the CDR3 is TGTGCCAGCAGCCCACCTGGCTCCTACAATGAGCAGTTCTTC. Encoded protein: CASSPPGSYNEQFF.

The chain joins TRBV20-1 to TRBJ2-5; no clear D gene. Trimming stripped 0 bases from V and 4 bases from J, with 18 bases between. Germline V CDR1 and CDR2: DFQATT, SNEGSKA (reference sequence). The CDR3 totals 16 residues. CDR3 DNA: TGCAGTGCTAGAGATCTCGCGGCCTGGCTGGGAGAGACCCAGTACTTC. It is translated as CSARDLAAWLGETQYF.

This chain joins TRBV5-1 and TRBJ2-2, with a weak D call TRBD2 (6 bases). Looked up from germline, CDR1 is SGHRS and CDR2 is YFSETQ. Trimming took 3 bases from V and 6 from J, leaving 9 bases between them. This CDR3 has 13 amino acids. CDR3 sequence reads: CASSWGTPGELFF. CDR3 nucleotides: TGCGCCAGCAGCTGGGGGACTCCCGGGGAGCTGTTTTTT.

This clonotype has a handful of counts. For the CDR3, the DNA is TGTGCCATCAGTGACCCAGACAGGGGGCTGACAGATACGCAGTATTTT. Translation: CAISDPDRGLTDTQYF. The chain links TRBV10-3 to TRBJ2-3; 10 nucleotides line up with TRBD1. V was clipped by 3 bases and J by 3 bases; unmatched bases: 6. Germline assignment: CDR1 ENHRY and CDR2 SYGVKD. The CDR3 is made up of 16 amino acids.

The table lists this clonotype with a few counts. V is TRBV27 and J is TRBJ1-5; D uncertain. This CDR3 spans 14 amino acids. Per germline, CDR1 MNHEY and CDR2 SMNVEV (reference sequence). V was shortened by 3 bases and J by 0 bases, with 6 bases between the two germline ends. CDR3 residues: CASSFMASNQPQHF. CDR3 nucleotide sequence: TGTGCCAGCAGTTTTATGGCTAGCAATCAGCCCCAGCATTTT.

There are many counts of this clonotype. The J gene is TRBJ2-7, the V gene TRBV27; 9 positions match TRBD1. The CDR3 sequence is 15 residues long. CDR1 is MNHEY, CDR2 SMNVEV, per germline (reference sequence). V lost 5 bases to trimming and J lost 4 bases; unmatched junction nucleotides: 9. The CDR3 loop is CASSPRDRVVYEQYV. The DNA for the CDR3 is TGTGCCAGCAGTCCACGGGACAGGGTAGTGTACGAGCAGTACGTC.

This clonotype was observed at least ten times. The V gene is TRBV7-9, the J gene TRBJ1-2; unclear D gene. Germline V gives CDR1 SEHNR, CDR2 FQNEAQ (reference sequence). The CDR3 spans 12 residues. Trimming removed 11 bases at V and 4 bases at J, with 14 bases between. DNA for the CDR3: TGTGCCCCCTGGGAGATTCTCTATGGCTACACCTTC. Its protein product is CAPWEILYGYTF.

This clonotype has only a few counts. The V gene is TRBV6-1, the J gene TRBJ2-3; D perhaps matches TRBD1 (5 bases). Germline V gene lookup returns CDR1 MNHNS and CDR2 SASEGT. The length of the CDR3 is 15 residues. V lost 1 base and J 0 bases, leaving 8 bases between the germline ends. CDR3 coding DNA: TGTGCCAGCAGTGAAGGGACAACTAGCACAGATACGCAGTATTTT. As protein: CASSEGTTSTDTQYF.

This clonotype was seen a handful of times. The chain uses TRBV12-3 or TRBV12-4 and TRBJ2-1; TRBD2 aligns across 7 bases. The CDR3 totals 15 residues. With V trimmed by 3 bases and J by 5 bases, 7 bases remained unmatched. The CDR3 loop reads CASSFAGVGDNEQFF. The CDR3 nucleotides are TGTGCCAGCAGTTTTGCGGGAGTAGGGGACAATGAGCAGTTCTTC.